These 20 T cell receptor beta chains originate from one sample sequenced in a study of OX40 agonist ivuxolimab in advanced cancers. The assay was immunoSEQ multiplex PCR, and TCRdb's table has in-frame clones only and misses some. The repertoire holds approximately 11,000 clones, about 89% seen once, with around 29% in the top ten. The specimen was CD4+ or CD8+ T cells sorted from blood, collected in a trial of the OX40 agonist ivuxolimab. These receptors originate from an adult with an advanced solid tumor such as melanoma, head and neck, liver or kidney cancer.

The chain has TRBV4-1 and TRBJ1-1; 7 nucleotides match TRBD1. The CDR3 has 16 residues. With 3 bases clipped from V and 11 bases from J, the junction kept 18 bases outside the gene matches. The germline V gene encodes CDR1 MGHRA and CDR2 YSYEKL. For the CDR3, the DNA is TGCGCCAGCAGCCATTCACGCTCAGGGGGGCGTCCGAGCGCTTTCTTT. This translates into CASSHSRSGGRPSAFF.

This sequence joins TRBV28 and TRBJ2-7; D perhaps matches TRBD1 (5 bases). From germline, CDR1 is MDHEN and CDR2 SYDVKM. The CDR3 spans 13 residues. Trimming stripped 5 bases from V and 7 bases from J, with 15 bases between. CDR3 sequence: CASSPTGMGEQYF. CDR3 sequence (DNA): TGTGCCAGCAGTCCTACAGGAATGGGAGAGCAGTACTTC.

For the CDR3, the DNA is TGTGCCAGCAGTCCACCCGACGACCCCACCGGGGAGCTGTTTTTT. As protein: CASSPPDDPTGELFF. The chain links TRBV6-5 to TRBJ2-2; D is uncertain. V lost 5 bases and J lost 4, with 14 bases in between. Germline V gene lookup returns CDR1 MNHEY and CDR2 SVGAGI. This CDR3 contains 15 residues.

V and J are TRBV5-4 and TRBJ2-2, with 9 bases lining up with TRBD2. Trimming took 4 bases from V and 4 from J; bases not matched to a gene: 5. This CDR3 is 15 amino acids long. Looked up from germline, CDR1 is SGHNT and CDR2 is YYREEE (reference sequence). CDR3 protein: CASSRTSEITGELFF. As DNA, the CDR3 is TGTGCCAGCAGCAGGACTAGCGAGATCACCGGGGAGCTGTTTTTT.

This chain links TRBV6-1 with TRBJ1-3; no firm D call. Germline CDR1 MNHNS, CDR2 SASEGT. The CDR3 is 13 residues long. Trimming removed 11 bases from V and 4 bases from J, with 15 bases in between. CDR3 sequence (DNA): TGTGCCGTTGGCTCTAACGCCGGAAACACCATATATTTT. Protein product: CAVGSNAGNTIYF.

The gene calls are TRBV5-1 and TRBJ2-7; TRBD1 might be the D (5 bases). CDR3 length: 15 amino acids. V lost 4 bases and J lost 2, with 16 bases in between. Germline CDR1 and CDR2: SGHRS and YFSETQ. The CDR3, as DNA: TGCGCCAGCAGCGCCCGACAGCAACTCACCTACGAGCAGTACTTC. This sequence encodes CASSARQQLTYEQYF.

The chain carries TRBV7-9 and TRBJ1-1; 10 positions match TRBD1. V trimming: 5 bases; J trimming: 3 bases; junction bases outside the gene matches: 6. Germline CDR1 reads SEHNR; CDR2 reads FQNEAQ (reference sequence). The CDR3 has 15 residues. In DNA form, the CDR3 reads TGTGCCAGCAGCACCCGACAGGGGGCAGACACTGAAGCTTTCTTT. Protein product: CASSTRQGADTEAFF.

The rearrangement joins TRBV5-6 to TRBJ2-5; TRBD1 aligns across 7 bases. CDR1 is SGHDT, CDR2 YYEEEE, per germline. This CDR3 region has 15 residues. Germline trimming cut 0 bases from V and 3 bases from J; bases unmatched to any gene: 5. DNA for the CDR3: TGTGCCAGCAGCTTGGGAGGGGGCGCAGAAGAGACCCAGTACTTC. This translates into CASSLGGGAEETQYF. The full variable domain, its missing parts supplied by reference TRBV5-6 and TRBJ2-5, is DAGVTQSPTHLIKTRGQQVTLRCSPKSGHDTVSWYQQALGQGPQFIFQYYEEEERQRGNFPDRFSGHQFPNYSSELNVNALLLGDSALYLCASSLGGGAEETQYFGPGTRLLVL.

The chain has TRBV7-2 and TRBJ2-2; TRBD2 agrees at 9 bases. The germline CDR1 and CDR2 sequences are SGHTA and FQGNSA. Losses at the gene ends were 3 bases for V and 1 base for J; bases not matched to a gene: 3. The CDR3 runs to 16 residues. CDR3 region: CASSFPSGVNTGELFF. The CDR3 nucleotides read TGTGCCAGCAGCTTTCCTAGCGGGGTGAACACCGGGGAGCTGTTTTTT. The entire variable domain, with the rest obtained from reference TRBV7-2 and TRBJ2-2, is as follows: GAGVSQSPSNKVTEKGKDVELRCDPISGHTALYWYRQSLGQGLEFLIYFQGNSAPDKSGLPSDRFSAERTGGSVSTLTIQRTQQEDSAVYLCASSFPSGVNTGELFFGEGSRLTVL.

This chain links TRBV19 with TRBJ1-5; 8 nucleotides line up with TRBD1. With 9 bases clipped from V and 2 bases from J, the junction kept 9 bases outside the gene matches. The CDR3 runs to 15 residues. Germline CDR1 LNHDA, CDR2 SQIVND (reference sequence). The CDR3 DNA follows: TGTGCCAGCCGACCGACAGGGGAGGGCAATCAGCCCCAGCATTTT. It translates to CASRPTGEGNQPQHF.

This chain connects TRBV6-6 to TRBJ2-7; TRBD2 is a possible D gene (7 bases). CDR1 is MNHNY and CDR2 is SVGAGI in the germline V gene (reference sequence). This CDR3 region has 15 residues. Trimming pared 7 bases from V and 3 bases from J, leaving 19 bases between. The CDR3 is CASTPQGTTIYEQYF. The DNA for the CDR3 is TGTGCCAGCACCCCGCAGGGGACTACCATCTACGAGCAGTACTTC.

The V call is TRBV28, the J call TRBJ2-7; perhaps D is TRBD1 or TRBD2 (5 bases each). The CDR3 runs 15 residues. The germline CDR1 and CDR2 sequences are MDHEN and SYDVKM. Deletions cut 5 bases from V and 5 bases from J, with 19 bases between. This CDR3 reads CASSEVGTPLDEQYF. The CDR3 nucleotides read TGTGCCAGCAGTGAAGTTGGGACCCCGCTGGACGAGCAGTACTTC.

This chain links TRBV5-1 with TRBJ2-7; 10 bases are a match to TRBD2. The CDR3 sequence is 16 residues long. Unmatched junction bases numbered 12, after V lost 6 bases and J lost 3 bases. Germline CDR1 is SGHRS and CDR2 is YFSETQ. In DNA form, the CDR3 reads TGCGCCAGCAAGGTTCATACCGGGACTAGCGACTACGAGCAGTACTTC. Protein product: CASKVHTGTSDYEQYF.

The V gene is TRBV7-3, the J gene TRBJ2-1; TRBD2 aligns across 9 bases. The CDR3 is 17 residues long. V was pared by 5 bases and J by 0 bases, with 8 bases of the junction left unmatched. Germline-derived CDR1 and CDR2 are SGHTA and FQGTGA. The CDR3 bases are TGTGCCAGCAGCCCGAGCGGGGGGTCGAGCTCCTACAATGAGCAGTTCTTC. Translating gives CASSPSGGSSSYNEQFF.

V usage is TRBV6-4 and J usage is TRBJ2-3; D is possibly TRBD2 (5 bases). From germline, CDR1 is MRHNA and CDR2 SNTAGT. The CDR3 spans 14 residues. V lost 6 bases, J lost 2 bases, and 12 bases lay in between. CDR3 DNA sequence: TGTGCCAGCAGGGAGGACTCTTTCACAGATACGCAGTATTTT. This codes for CASREDSFTDTQYF.

A single count supports this clone. The rearrangement uses TRBV30 and TRBJ2-7, with unresolved D. V was cut by 3 bases and J by 3 bases, with 6 bases left in between. Germline values: CDR1 GTSNPN, CDR2 SVGIG (reference sequence). CDR3 length: 11 amino acids. CDR3 sequence reads: CAWRAYYEQYF. The CDR3 coding sequence is TGTGCCTGGAGGGCGTACTACGAGCAGTACTTC.

The V call is TRBV6-5, the J call TRBJ2-1; D uncertain. Trimming removed 0 bases from V and 1 base from J, with 4 bases in between. CDR3 length: 14 residues. Germline CDR1 reads MNHEY; CDR2 reads SVGAGI. The CDR3 sequence is CASSYSASYNEQFF. The CDR3 nucleotides are TGTGCCAGCAGTTACTCGGCGTCCTACAATGAGCAGTTCTTC.

This clone has just one count. The chain carries TRBV11-2 and TRBJ2-7; no clear D gene. Germline CDR1 is SGHAT and CDR2 is FQNNGV. The CDR3 has 14 amino acids. V shed 1 base and J shed 0 bases, with 7 bases lying between them. The CDR3 DNA sequence: TGTGCCAGCAGCTTAGCGGGCAGCTCCTACGAGCAGTACTTC. As protein: CASSLAGSSYEQYF.

This clone was found once. The chain recombines TRBV7-6 with TRBJ2-7; D is ambiguous. CDR3 length: 11 residues. From germline, CDR1 is SGHVS and CDR2 FNYEAQ. The V end lost 5 bases, the J end lost 4 bases, and 6 bases lay between the germline ends. CDR3 in DNA: TGTGCCAGCAGCATGGATTACGAGCAGTACTTC. Its protein is CASSMDYEQYF. The whole variable domain, remainder taken from reference TRBV7-6 and TRBJ2-7, is GAGVSQSPRYKVTKRGQDVALRCDPISGHVSLYWYRQALGQGPEFLTYFNYEAQQDKSGLPNDRFSAERPEGSISTLTIQRTEQRDSAMYRCASSMDYEQYFGPGTRLTVT.

This sequence joins TRBV11-2 and TRBJ1-4; TRBD1 agrees at 12 bases. With 4 bases clipped from V and 6 bases from J, the junction kept 3 bases outside the gene matches. In germline, CDR1 is SGHAT, CDR2 FQNNGV. The CDR3 totals 15 residues. The DNA of the CDR3 is TGTGCCAGCAGCTATGGGACAGGGGGCTATGAAAAACTGTTTTTT. Amino acid sequence: CASSYGTGGYEKLFF.